These 13 T cell receptor beta chains were all obtained from the same sample, sequenced in a study of cytomegalovirus exposure and HLA in healthy donors. A multiplex PCR was run with 60 Vbeta primers and 13 Jbeta primers. Clones were sequenced by immunoSEQ multiplex PCR, and TCRdb holds only the in-frame ones, with some missing. The top ten hold roughly 2% of the sample, which has 110,000 to 150,000 clones, 70% seen once. Source material: PBMCs. All receptors derive from an older woman in good health and CMV-seropositive.

V and J are TRBV6-5 and TRBJ1-1, with a weak D call TRBD1 (5 bases). Germline V gives CDR1 MNHEY, CDR2 SVGAGI. The CDR3 sequence is 15 residues long. The V end lost 0 bases, the J end lost 9 bases, and 17 bases lay between the germline ends. The CDR3 here is CASSYSGVAGGKAFF. CDR3 nucleotides: TGTGCCAGCAGTTACTCCGGGGTTGCGGGGGGGAAAGCTTTCTTT.

In this sample, this clone turned up once. The junction departs from germline at one end; a sequencing error may be responsible. The V and J genes are TRBV7-7 and TRBJ2-5, with 7 bases that match TRBD2. Germline V gives CDR1 SSHAT, CDR2 FNYEAQ (reference sequence). This CDR3 comprises 16 residues. The CDR3 region has the DNA TGTGCTAGCAGCCGGGAGGTTGGGAGGTCCCAAGAGACCCAGTACTTC. Translated: CASSREVGRSQETQYF.

J is TRBJ1-2 and V is TRBV19; possible D gene TRBD1, 6 bases. V was shortened by 4 bases and J by 8 bases, with 23 bases between the two germline ends. This CDR3 has 16 amino acids. CDR1 is LNHDA, CDR2 SQIVND, per germline (reference sequence). The CDR3 reads CASSTTDRSLFLGYTF. CDR3 bases: TGTGCCAGTAGTACGACCGACAGGAGTTTGTTCCTCGGCTACACCTTC.

The genes are TRBV5-1 and TRBJ2-5, with TRBD1 identical over 8 bases. J was trimmed by 4 bases and V by 7 bases; bases with no gene match: 6. The CDR3 runs to 13 residues. Germline-derived CDR1 and CDR2 are SGHRS and YFSETQ. The DNA for the CDR3 is TGCGCCAGCCGGACAGGGATTGGAGAGACCCAGTACTTC. This translates into CASRTGIGETQYF.

In this sample, this clone turned up a few times. The chain combines TRBV2 with TRBJ1-4, with 8 bases identical to TRBD1. This CDR3 is 12 amino acids long. From germline, CDR1 is SNHLY and CDR2 FYNNEI. The ends lost 10 bases at V and 8 bases at J; junction bases unmatched: 6. DNA of the CDR3: TGTGCCACCGGACAGGGAGGGGAAAAACTGTTTTTT. It yields the protein CATGQGGEKLFF.

The chain uses TRBV5-4 and TRBJ1-3, with a weak D call TRBD1 (5 bases). In germline, CDR1 is SGHNT, CDR2 YYREEE (reference sequence). The V and J ends lost 0 bases and 3 bases respectively, with 10 bases between them. This CDR3 has 15 amino acids. CDR3 loop: CASSLGQGFGNTIYF. CDR3 DNA: TGTGCCAGCAGCTTGGGTCAGGGTTTTGGAAACACCATATATTTT.

This clone appeared a few times. The chain links TRBV29-1 to TRBJ2-1; no definite D call. This CDR3 is built from 12 residues. V was shortened by 5 bases and J by 0 bases, with 5 bases between the two germline ends. Germline V lookup: CDR1 SQVTM, CDR2 ANQGSEA. CDR3 sequence: CSVHSSYNEQFF. The CDR3 coding sequence is TGCAGCGTTCATAGCTCCTACAATGAGCAGTTCTTC.

The rearrangement uses TRBV10-1 and TRBJ2-7; 9 nucleotides align to TRBD2. This CDR3 spans 16 amino acids. In germline, CDR1 is WNHNN, CDR2 SYGVQD (reference sequence). The V segment lost 0 bases and the J segment 5 bases; nucleotides outside the gene matches: 8. CDR3 region: CASSESAGGPKHEQYF. As DNA, the CDR3 is TGCGCCAGCAGTGAGTCGGCGGGAGGGCCAAAGCACGAGCAGTACTTC.

The rearrangement joins TRBV27 to TRBJ1-1, with D perhaps matching TRBD1 (5 bases). Germline CDR1 is MNHEY and CDR2 is SMNVEV (reference sequence). V gave up 1 base and J gave up 4 bases, with 7 bases separating them. CDR3 length equals 13 residues. For the CDR3, the DNA is TGTGCCAGCAGTTTATTGGGGGGCACTGAAGCTTTCTTT. Amino acids: CASSLLGGTEAFF.

The chain recombines TRBV5-1 with TRBJ2-7, with D possibly matching TRBD2 (5 bases). The CDR3 is 14 residues long. The V and J ends lost 2 bases and 1 base respectively, with 10 bases between them. CDR1 is SGHRS, CDR2 YFSETQ, per germline. DNA for the CDR3: TGCGCCAGCAGCTTCGAGGGTTCTTCCTACGAGCAGTACTTC. This encodes CASSFEGSSYEQYF.

This clone occurred a few times. The chain is built from TRBV28 and TRBJ2-3; 11 positions agree with TRBD2. The CDR3 spans 16 residues. Per germline, CDR1 MDHEN and CDR2 SYDVKM. J lost 6 bases, V lost 2 bases, and 7 bases had no gene match. CDR3 coding DNA: TGTGCCAGCAGTTTAGGGCTAGCGGGAGGAAGGGATACGCAGTATTTT. Translation: CASSLGLAGGRDTQYF.

The genes are TRBV28 and TRBJ1-2; TRBD1 agrees at 11 bases. The CDR3 is 14 amino acids. V lost 8 bases to trimming and J lost 6 bases; unmatched junction nucleotides: 8. Germline assignment: CDR1 MDHEN and CDR2 SYDVKM. CDR3 DNA: TGTGCCAGCGGACAGGGGGCGCTAGGCCATGGCTACACCTTC. It specifies CASGQGALGHGYTF.

The chain links TRBV5-6 to TRBJ2-3; TRBD2 matches 8 bases. This CDR3 is 15 amino acids long. The trim removed 2 bases at V and 0 bases at J, leaving 2 bases unmatched. Germline values: CDR1 SGHDT, CDR2 YYEEEE. The CDR3 reads CASSFAGGSTDTQYF. DNA of the CDR3: TGTGCCAGCAGCTTTGCGGGAGGTAGCACAGATACGCAGTATTTT.